The 4 T cell receptor beta chains reported below all come from one sample, sequenced in a study of tissue T cells after allogeneic stem cell transplantation (dated by TCRdb to the early 2020s). The label giving this sample's time point can be read as: mouse harvest day 7 after allogeneic transplant. Mouse grafts combined 10^7 T-cell-depleted bone marrow cells with 10^6 splenic CD5+ T cells, given via tail vein injection. The library came from the immunoSEQ multiplex PCR assay. TCRdb holds this immuneACCESS table with in-frame rearrangements only. Some clones are missing; in checked studies, unresolved V genes explain under half, and the rest has no known cause. Recorded for this sample are approximately 6,600 clones; around half of them occurred a single time. The ten largest clones represent about 8% of the sample. The sequenced sample was lymph node tissue. Source of these receptors: a female BALB/c mouse given C57BL/6 T cells with graft-versus-host disease after an allogeneic hematopoietic cell transplant.

Comments on this clone: Gene names and germline match the mouse. The read terminates 1 residue ahead of where the CDR3 ends, so the germline J gene completes it. This chain connects TRBV26 to TRBJ2-7; D tentatively reads TRBD1 or TRBD2 (6 bases each). Trimming removed 2 bases at V and 3 bases at J, with 8 bases between. The CDR3 sequence is 13 residues long. CDR1 and CDR2 from the germline V gene are KGHPV and FQNQEV (reference sequence). The CDR3 sequence: CASSLGGLYEQYF. Partial CDR3 DNA: TGTGCCAGCAGTCTGGGGGGCCTCTATGAACAGTAC.

Points on this clone: The genes are named according to mouse. The observed sequence ends 1 residue before the CDR3 terminus, with the missing tail filled in from the germline J gene. J is TRBJ2-4 and V is TRBV24; TRBD1 agrees at 11 bases. CDR1 and CDR2 (germline): KGHTA, FRNEEI. This CDR3 has 17 amino acids. The V gene end was trimmed by 0 bases and the J gene end by 1 base; junction bases not matched to a gene: 3. The CDR3 region is CASSLYGTGGGQNTLYF. CDR3 bases read: TGTGCCAGCAGTCTGTATGGGACAGGGGGAGGTCAAAACACCTTGTAC.

There are a few counts of this clone. All gene names here are mouse names. The read gets to within 1 residue of the CDR3 end, and the germline J gene fills in the rest. This chain uses TRBV3 with TRBJ2-1; 12 bases fit TRBD2. V trimming: 5 bases; J trimming: 6 bases; junction bases outside the gene matches: 5. The CDR3 runs to 15 residues. The V gene's germline CDR1 is SNHLY and CDR2 FYNGKV (reference sequence). The CDR3 sequence is CASSIDWGGFAEQFF. CDR3 DNA (partial): TGTGCCAGCAGCATTGACTGGGGGGGCTTTGCTGAGCAGTTC.

This clone was picked up a small number of times. Genes and germline come from the mouse. The read halts 1 residue ahead of the CDR3 end, with the missing end drawn from the germline J gene. This chain connects TRBV26 to TRBJ2-2; 7 bases are shared with TRBD1. The CDR3 sequence is 13 residues long. Losses at the gene ends were 10 bases for V and 1 base for J; bases not matched to a gene: 3. From germline, CDR1 is KGHPV and CDR2 FQNQEV (reference sequence). Incomplete CDR3 DNA: TGTGCCACACAGGGGCTAAACACCGGGCAGCTCTAC. Encoded protein: CATQGLNTGQLY. The entire CDR3 protein is CATQGLNTGQLYF.